The rows below give T cell receptor beta chains drawn from one sample of a study of Tregs in tolerant kidney transplant recipients. Profiling relied on immunoSEQ multiplex PCR, and the TCRdb table lists in-frame clones only, not all of them. The repertoire includes more than 60,000 clones, roughly nine tenths of them detected once, and nearly 0.4% sits in the top ten. This specimen consisted of CD4+ T cells from blood, obtained before the transplant. The origin of the receptors is a human donor who received a combined kidney and bone marrow transplant. Each CDR3 is given with its conserved first and last residue. Each record gives: J gene, D gene, V gene, clone size, CDR3 protein, CDR3 DNA. D genes are given only for firm matches. Size is stated for part of the rows, as once, few or many counts, or as a class when the clone is expanded.

J: TRBJ1-1
D: TRBD1
V: TRBV5-1
size: .
CDR3: CASSPLTGVVTEAFF
DNA: TGCGCCAGCAGCCCCCTAACAGGGGTGGTAACTGAAGCTTTCTTT

J: TRBJ1-4
D: TRBD1
V: TRBV28
size: .
CDR3: CASSPGQGGEKLFF
DNA: TGTGCCAGCAGCCCCGGACAGGGTGGGGAAAAACTGTTTTTT

J: TRBJ2-7
D: .
V: TRBV27
size: .
CDR3: CASSRAITPSWEQYF
DNA: TGTGCCAGCAGTAGGGCGATCACCCCTAGCTGGGAGCAGTACTTC

J: TRBJ1-1
D: TRBD1
V: TRBV6-5
size: .
CDR3: CASSYQTGGLTEAFF
DNA: TGTGCCAGCAGTTACCAGACAGGGGGCTTAACTGAAGCTTTCTTT

J: TRBJ1-1
D: .
V: TRBV28
size: .
CDR3: CASSLRGGVMNTEAFF
DNA: TGTGCCAGCAGTTTAAGAGGGGGGGTAATGAACACTGAAGCTTTCTTT

J: TRBJ2-2
D: TRBD2
V: TRBV28
size: .
CDR3: CASKPRGGLGGELFF
DNA: TGTGCCAGCAAACCAAGGGGAGGGTTGGGCGGGGAGCTGTTTTTT

J: TRBJ2-7
D: TRBD2
V: TRBV5-1
size: .
CDR3: CASSLALASSYEQYF
DNA: TGCGCCAGCAGCTTGGCACTAGCGAGCTCCTACGAGCAGTACTTC

J: TRBJ2-7
D: TRBD2
V: TRBV27
size: .
CDR3: CASSLRFSGGGSYEQYF
DNA: TGTGCCAGCAGTTTACGCTTTTCTGGGGGGGGCTCCTACGAGCAGTACTTC

J: TRBJ2-3
D: .
V: TRBV23-1
size: .
CDR3: CASSHSQQGGTDTQYF
DNA: TGCGCCAGCAGTCACAGCCAACAGGGTGGCACAGATACGCAGTATTTT

J: TRBJ2-2
D: .
V: TRBV30
size: .
CDR3: CAWRFSGGTNTGELFF
DNA: TGTGCCTGGAGGTTTAGCGGCGGAACGAACACCGGGGAGCTGTTTTTT

J: TRBJ2-1
D: TRBD2
V: TRBV28
size: .
CDR3: CATLAAVYNEQFF
DNA: TGTGCCACCCTAGCGGCGGTGTACAATGAGCAGTTCTTC

J: TRBJ1-2
D: .
V: TRBV7-3
size: .
CDR3: CASSLDKMVGYTF
DNA: TGTGCCAGCAGCTTGGACAAGATGGTTGGCTACACCTTC

J: TRBJ1-1
D: .
V: TRBV6-1
size: .
CDR3: CASSEVWGGTEAFF
DNA: TGTGCCAGCAGTGAAGTTTGGGGAGGGACTGAAGCTTTCTTT

J: TRBJ2-1
D: TRBD2
V: TRBV30
size: .
CDR3: CAWSVENPDIRGRSDEQFF
DNA: TGTGCCTGGAGTGTAGAGAACCCAGACATTCGCGGGAGAAGCGATGAGCAGTTCTTC

J: TRBJ1-2
D: .
V: TRBV19
size: .
CDR3: CASRPPHRDGYTF
DNA: TGTGCCAGTAGACCCCCTCATCGGGATGGCTACACCTTC

J: TRBJ2-2
D: .
V: TRBV18
size: .
CDR3: CASSPNSGHNTGELFF
DNA: TGTGCCAGCTCACCAAACTCGGGACACAACACCGGGGAGCTGTTTTTT

J: TRBJ2-7
D: .
V: TRBV10-1
size: .
CDR3: CASSRGRSYEQYF
DNA: TGCGCCAGCAGCAGGGGACGGTCCTACGAGCAGTACTTC

J: TRBJ2-3
D: TRBD2
V: TRBV5-1
size: .
CDR3: CASSFSGRESTDTQYF
DNA: TGCGCCAGCAGCTTCAGCGGGAGGGAGAGCACAGATACGCAGTATTTT

J: TRBJ2-7
D: .
V: TRBV28
size: few
CDR3: CASLRDSYEQYF
DNA: TGTGCCAGCCTACGGGACTCCTACGAGCAGTACTTC

J: TRBJ2-7
D: TRBD1
V: TRBV2
size: .
CDR3: CASSRPGTENSYEQYF
DNA: TGTGCCAGCAGCCGACCCGGGACAGAAAACTCCTACGAGCAGTACTTC

J: TRBJ1-1
D: TRBD1
V: TRBV6-6
size: .
CDR3: CASSHDRGRGNTEAFF
DNA: TGTGCCAGCAGCCACGACAGGGGGCGGGGGAACACTGAAGCTTTCTTT

J: TRBJ2-2
D: TRBD2
V: TRBV7-8
size: medium-sized
CDR3: CASSSGLAGGTGELFF
DNA: TGTGCCAGCAGCTCGGGACTAGCGGGAGGGACCGGGGAGCTGTTTTTT

J: TRBJ2-5
D: TRBD2
V: TRBV23-1
size: .
CDR3: CASSHLGGQETQYF
DNA: TGCGCCAGCAGTCACTTGGGGGGGCAAGAGACCCAGTACTTC

J: TRBJ1-1
D: .
V: TRBV4-2
size: .
CDR3: CASSQEEGLGEAFF
DNA: TGTGCCAGCAGCCAAGAGGAGGGGCTGGGTGAAGCTTTCTTT

J: TRBJ2-3
D: TRBD1
V: TRBV30
size: once
CDR3: CAWTPWTGLLYTDTQYF
DNA: TGTGCCTGGACCCCATGGACAGGTCTGCTATACACAGATACGCAGTATTTT

J: TRBJ2-7
D: .
V: TRBV11-2
size: few
CDR3: CASSWGVRVSYEQYF
DNA: TGTGCCAGCAGCTGGGGGGTGCGGGTCTCCTACGAGCAGTACTTC

J: TRBJ1-3
D: TRBD1
V: TRBV19
size: .
CDR3: CASSIGTAKGNTIYF
DNA: TGTGCCAGTAGTATCGGGACAGCCAAAGGAAACACCATATATTTT

J: TRBJ2-5
D: .
V: TRBV15
size: .
CDR3: CATQEGAVRETQYF
DNA: TGTGCCACGCAGGAAGGGGCGGTGCGGGAGACCCAGTACTTC

J: TRBJ1-4
D: TRBD1
V: TRBV19
size: .
CDR3: CASGQDLATNEKLFF
DNA: TGTGCCAGTGGACAGGATCTTGCAACTAATGAAAAACTGTTTTTT

J: TRBJ2-2
D: TRBD2
V: TRBV15
size: .
CDR3: CATSGMAGANTGELFF
DNA: TGTGCCACCAGCGGGATGGCGGGAGCGAACACCGGGGAGCTGTTTTTT

J: TRBJ2-3
D: TRBD1
V: TRBV5-6
size: .
CDR3: CASSLGVDRSTDTQYF
DNA: TGTGCCAGCAGCTTGGGGGTGGACAGGAGCACAGATACGCAGTATTTT

J: TRBJ1-5
D: .
V: TRBV5-1
size: .
CDR3: CASSLTGIDGNQPQHF
DNA: TGCGCCAGCAGCTTGACAGGAATCGATGGCAATCAGCCCCAGCATTTT

J: TRBJ2-3
D: .
V: TRBV5-1
size: once
CDR3: CASSSDSTGPSTDTQYF
DNA: TGCGCCAGCAGCTCCGATTCGACAGGCCCTAGCACAGATACGCAGTATTTT

J: TRBJ2-3
D: .
V: TRBV29-1
size: .
CDR3: CSVQTVNQRLTQYF
DNA: TGCAGCGTCCAGACAGTAAATCAGAGGCTCACGCAGTATTTT

J: TRBJ2-5
D: .
V: TRBV21-1
size: .
CDR3: CASSPPRSVGRNQETQYF
DNA: TGTGCCAGCAGCCCCCCCAGGTCCGTGGGGCGGAACCAAGAGACCCAGTACTTC

J: TRBJ1-2
D: TRBD1
V: TRBV5-6
size: .
CDR3: CASSYGQASVYGYTF
DNA: TGTGCCAGCAGCTACGGACAGGCCTCTGTCTATGGCTACACCTTC

J: TRBJ2-1
D: TRBD1
V: TRBV27
size: .
CDR3: CASSSQGAGRYEQFF
DNA: TGTGCCAGCAGTTCACAGGGGGCCGGTCGTTATGAGCAGTTCTTC

J: TRBJ2-7
D: .
V: TRBV5-1
size: .
CDR3: CASSLWQGIDEQYF
DNA: TGCGCCAGCAGCTTGTGGCAGGGGATAGACGAGCAGTACTTC

J: TRBJ2-3
D: TRBD1
V: TRBV9
size: .
CDR3: CASSPAGTGNTDTQYF
DNA: TGTGCCAGCAGCCCCGCCGGGACAGGGAACACAGATACGCAGTATTTT

J: TRBJ1-1
D: .
V: TRBV7-9
size: .
CDR3: CASSLVKGKNTEAFF
DNA: TGTGCCAGCAGCTTAGTCAAGGGGAAGAACACTGAAGCTTTCTTT

J: TRBJ2-1
D: TRBD2
V: TRBV27
size: .
CDR3: CASKAGGSAAYNEQFF
DNA: TGTGCCAGCAAAGCGGGAGGGTCAGCTGCCTACAATGAGCAGTTCTTC

J: TRBJ2-1
D: TRBD1
V: TRBV7-2
size: .
CDR3: CASSLGDRYNEQFF
DNA: TGTGCCAGCAGCTTGGGGGACAGATACAATGAGCAGTTCTTC

J: TRBJ2-1
D: TRBD2
V: TRBV14
size: .
CDR3: CASSQVAGLSYNEQFF
DNA: TGTGCCAGCAGCCAAGTAGCGGGGCTCTCCTACAATGAGCAGTTCTTC

J: TRBJ2-7
D: TRBD1
V: TRBV27
size: .
CDR3: CASSRTGDYEQYF
DNA: TGTGCCAGCTCACGGACAGGGGACTACGAGCAGTACTTC

J: TRBJ2-2
D: TRBD2
V: TRBV19
size: .
CDR3: CASIRTSGNTGELFF
DNA: TGTGCCAGTATCCGGACTAGCGGCAACACCGGGGAGCTGTTTTTT

J: TRBJ1-2
D: .
V: TRBV19
size: .
CDR3: CASSIDRGKGGYTF
DNA: TGTGCCAGTAGTATAGATCGGGGGAAGGGTGGCTACACCTTC

J: TRBJ2-2
D: .
V: TRBV27
size: .
CDR3: CASSSWPTGELFF
DNA: TGTGCCAGCAGTTCCTGGCCCACCGGGGAGCTGTTTTTT

J: TRBJ1-2
D: .
V: TRBV9
size: .
CDR3: CASSLLGGRYGYTF
DNA: TGTGCCAGCAGCCTTCTTGGGGGCAGGTATGGCTACACCTTC

J: TRBJ2-7
D: .
V: TRBV28
size: .
CDR3: CASSPISSYEQYF
DNA: TGTGCCAGCAGTCCGATTAGCTCCTACGAGCAGTACTTC

J: TRBJ1-4
D: .
V: TRBV5-1
size: .
CDR3: CASSPWTTTNEKLFF
DNA: TGCGCCAGCAGCCCCTGGACAACTACTAATGAAAAACTGTTTTTT

J: TRBJ1-5
D: .
V: TRBV10-1
size: .
CDR3: CASSQNPNQPQHF
DNA: TGCGCCAGCAGTCAGAATCCTAATCAGCCCCAGCATTTT

J: TRBJ2-7
D: TRBD1
V: TRBV28
size: once
CDR3: CASSSPPGTGGNYEQYF
DNA: TGTGCCAGCAGTTCCCCCCCCGGGACAGGGGGCAACTACGAGCAGTACTTC

J: TRBJ2-7
D: .
V: TRBV6-5
size: .
CDR3: CASSYRGDEQYF
DNA: TGTGCCAGCAGTTACAGGGGCGACGAGCAGTACTTC

J: TRBJ2-7
D: TRBD1
V: TRBV10-3
size: .
CDR3: CAISAGQGISYEQYF
DNA: TGTGCCATCAGCGCGGGACAGGGAATCTCCTACGAGCAGTACTTC

J: TRBJ2-1
D: TRBD2
V: TRBV10-1
size: .
CDR3: CASSESSSGSYGEQFF
DNA: TGCGCCAGCAGTGAGTCTTCCAGCGGGAGCTATGGTGAGCAGTTCTTC

J: TRBJ2-2
D: .
V: TRBV2
size: .
CDR3: CASQLEGSTGELFF
DNA: TGTGCCAGCCAGCTAGAAGGGAGCACCGGGGAGCTGTTTTTT

J: TRBJ2-3
D: TRBD2
V: TRBV7-3
size: .
CDR3: CASSLTSGRTGDTQYF
DNA: TGTGCCAGCAGCCTCACTAGCGGGAGGACGGGGGATACGCAGTATTTT